The rows below give T cell receptor beta chains drawn from one sample of a study of T cell changes during pregnancy in multiple sclerosis. Method: immunoSEQ multiplex PCR; TCRdb's copy keeps in-frame clones and lacks some. The sample has 90,000 or so clones, 80% to 95% seen once. Sample: peripheral blood, taken in the first trimester of pregnancy. These receptors all come from a female donor with multiple sclerosis, enrolled in a pregnancy study. Each CDR3 is given with its conserved first and last residue. D genes are given only for firm matches. Clone size is stated in some rows and not others, as once, few, many or a class when expanded.

d_gene	j_gene	v_gene	abundance	CDR3aa	CDR3nt
TRBD2	TRBJ2-7	TRBV15	-	CATSRARTSGSAKQYF	TGTGCCACCAGCAGAGCCCGGACTAGCGGAAGCGCCAAGCAGTACTTC
-	TRBJ2-1	TRBV7-3	-	CASSSRATEQFF	TGTGCCAGCAGCTCTCGTGCCACAGAGCAGTTCTTC
-	TRBJ1-2	TRBV12-5	-	CASGLAGTGSGRYGYTF	TGTGCTAGTGGTTTGGCCGGGACGGGGTCCGGGAGGTATGGCTACACCTTC
TRBD1	TRBJ1-5	TRBV7-8	-	CASSRPRDRGRQPQHF	TGTGCCAGCAGCCGACCCCGGGACAGGGGGCGTCAGCCCCAGCATTTT
TRBD1	TRBJ2-7	TRBV7-9	few	CASSSPWGQGSYEQYF	TGTGCCAGCAGCTCCCCCTGGGGACAGGGGTCCTACGAGCAGTACTTC
-	TRBJ2-3	TRBV7-9	-	CASSLGTATDTQYF	TGTGCCAGCAGCTTAGGAACAGCCACAGATACGCAGTATTTT
TRBD1	TRBJ1-4	TRBV25-1	-	CASSVRQGGTENEKLFF	TGTGCCAGCAGTGTTCGACAGGGGGGGACAGAAAATGAAAAACTGTTTTTT
TRBD1	TRBJ1-5	TRBV28	-	CASTGGTQPQHF	TGTGCCAGCACAGGGGGGACTCAGCCCCAGCATTTT
-	TRBJ2-1	TRBV11-2	-	CASSLDRLVLYNEQFF	TGTGCCAGCAGCTTAGATCGCCTAGTACTGTACAATGAGCAGTTCTTC
-	TRBJ1-2	TRBV7-9	once	CASSSQGTMDGYTF	TGTGCCAGCAGCTCGCAGGGGACCATGGATGGCTACACCTTC
TRBD1	TRBJ2-7	TRBV10-3	-	CAISGETGSEQYF	TGTGCCATCAGTGGAGAGACAGGGAGCGAGCAGTACTTC
-	TRBJ1-2	TRBV7-3	once	CASSLSAGENYGYTF	TGTGCCAGCAGCTTATCGGCAGGGGAAAACTATGGCTACACCTTC
TRBD1	TRBJ2-1	TRBV2	-	CASTPPGGLYNEQFF	TGTGCCAGCACCCCCCCAGGGGGCCTCTACAATGAGCAGTTCTTC
-	TRBJ1-5	TRBV5-1	-	CASSSGQPNQPQHF	TGCGCCAGCAGCTCCGGACAGCCCAATCAGCCCCAGCATTTT
-	TRBJ2-7	TRBV7-9	-	CASSFFPHRDSKGFEQYF	TGTGCCAGCAGCTTTTTTCCCCACCGGGACTCAAAGGGCTTCGAGCAGTACTTC
-	TRBJ2-7	TRBV4-2	-	CASSQLQGPYEQYF	TGTGCCAGCAGCCAACTCCAGGGCCCCTACGAGCAGTACTTC
-	TRBJ1-2	TRBV5-6	-	CASSLGRSKLTYGYTF	TGTGCCAGCAGCTTGGGTCGGTCCAAACTGACATATGGCTACACCTTC
TRBD2	TRBJ2-2	TRBV5-4	few	CASSLASSGAGELFF	TGTGCCAGCAGCTTGGCCTCTAGCGGGGCCGGGGAGCTGTTTTTT
-	TRBJ2-5	TRBV7-2	-	CASSLVDQETQYF	TGTGCCAGCAGCTTAGTAGACCAAGAGACCCAGTACTTC
-	TRBJ1-2	TRBV7-8	-	CASSLAGAGGYTF	TGTGCCAGCAGCTTGGCAGGGGCCGGTGGCTACACCTTC
-	TRBJ1-2	TRBV28	-	CASSTDSIAWGGRGYTF	TGTGCCAGCAGTACCGACAGTATTGCGTGGGGGGGAAGGGGCTACACCTTC
TRBD2	TRBJ2-7	TRBV5-1	-	CASSWGLAAYEQYF	TGCGCCAGCAGCTGGGGACTAGCGGCCTACGAGCAGTACTTC
-	TRBJ2-7	TRBV20-1	-	CSALGRSEQYF	TGCAGTGCTCTGGGGCGTTCCGAGCAGTACTTC
-	TRBJ2-7	TRBV4-3	-	CASSQDWGFYEQYF	TGCGCCAGCAGCCAAGATTGGGGCTTCTACGAGCAGTACTTC
-	TRBJ1-1	TRBV7-6	few	CASSQGQWNTEAFF	TGTGCCAGCAGCCAAGGACAGTGGAACACTGAAGCTTTCTTT
TRBD1	TRBJ2-3	TRBV28	-	CASREPGQGTDTQYF	TGTGCCAGCAGGGAGCCGGGACAGGGGACAGATACGCAGTATTTT
TRBD1	TRBJ1-2	TRBV19	-	CASNPDRATGNGYTF	TGTGCCAGTAACCCCGACAGGGCTACAGGGAATGGCTACACCTTC
TRBD1	TRBJ1-1	TRBV18	-	CASSPDRGVTEAFF	TGTGCCAGCTCACCCGACAGGGGGGTCACTGAAGCTTTCTTT
TRBD1	TRBJ2-1	TRBV29-1	-	CSTGTGGYNEQFF	TGCAGCACCGGGACAGGGGGCTACAATGAGCAGTTCTTC
TRBD1	TRBJ1-1	TRBV19	-	CASSTLPGQGLNTEAFF	TGTGCCAGTAGTACTCTGCCGGGACAGGGGCTGAACACTGAAGCTTTCTTT
TRBD1	TRBJ1-2	TRBV11-2	-	CASRQTGGRWDYGYTF	TGTGCCAGCAGACAAACAGGGGGCCGGTGGGACTATGGCTACACCTTC
-	TRBJ2-7	TRBV12-5	-	CASGPTWEQYF	TGTGCTAGTGGGCCTACGTGGGAGCAGTACTTC
-	TRBJ1-2	TRBV19	-	CASSIGDFYGYTF	TGTGCCAGTAGTATAGGGGACTTTTATGGCTACACCTTC
-	TRBJ2-3	TRBV20-1	-	CSASPGDTQYF	TGCAGTGCTTCCCCCGGGGATACGCAGTATTTT
-	TRBJ1-2	TRBV5-4	-	CASSFFPAGGYTF	TGTGCCAGCAGCTTTTTCCCGGCAGGAGGCTACACCTTC
-	TRBJ1-1	TRBV19	-	CASSWTENTEAFF	TGTGCCAGTAGTTGGACAGAGAACACTGAAGCTTTCTTT
-	TRBJ2-2	TRBV2	-	CASSERVNTGELFF	TGTGCCAGCAGTGAGCGAGTGAACACCGGGGAGCTGTTTTTT
-	TRBJ2-7	TRBV4-3	-	CASSQDTGIEQYF	TGCGCCAGCAGCCAAGATACAGGGATCGAGCAGTACTTC
-	TRBJ1-1	TRBV6-5	-	CASSRGWNTEAFF	TGTGCCAGCAGCCGGGGGTGGAACACTGAAGCTTTCTTT
-	TRBJ2-1	TRBV5-5	-	CASSDRDNEQFF	TGTGCCAGCAGTGACCGGGACAATGAGCAGTTCTTC
-	TRBJ1-5	TRBV28	-	CASSLVQVPQYSNQPQHF	TGTGCCAGCAGTTTGGTTCAGGTGCCCCAGTATAGCAATCAGCCCCAGCATTTT
TRBD2	TRBJ2-1	TRBV6-4	-	CASSLAGDSYNEQFF	TGTGCCAGCAGTCTAGCGGGAGACTCCTACAATGAGCAGTTCTTC
TRBD2	TRBJ2-7	TRBV9	-	CASSVASGTYEQYF	TGTGCCAGCAGCGTAGCTAGCGGGACATACGAGCAGTACTTC
TRBD1	TRBJ2-5	TRBV5-1	-	CASSSTGGMEETQYF	TGCGCCAGCAGCTCAACAGGGGGGATGGAAGAGACCCAGTACTTC
-	TRBJ1-1	TRBV9	-	CASSRTLTENTEAFF	TGTGCCAGCAGCCGAACCTTGACAGAGAACACTGAAGCTTTCTTT
-	TRBJ2-7	TRBV28	-	CASTLSGGYQQYF	TGTGCCAGCACTCTCTCCGGCGGTTACCAGCAGTACTTC